These T cell receptor beta chains were read from a single sample in a study of blood T cell repertoires in COVID-19. Assay used: immunoSEQ multiplex PCR; TCRdb lists only in-frame clones, some missing. Among over 70,000 clones, about 79% were seen once, and the ten largest hold around 4%. The sequencing sample was made of peripheral blood. Receptors originate from an older woman with acute or convalescent COVID-19. Each CDR3 is given with its conserved first and last residue. D genes are given only for firm matches. Clone size is stated in some rows and not others, as once, few, many or a class when expanded.

D gene | J gene | CDR3 length | clone size | V gene | CDR3 protein | CDR3 DNA
. | TRBJ1-5 | 14 | . | TRBV19 | CASSLGHLNQPQHF | TGTGCCAGTAGTCTAGGACACCTCAATCAGCCCCAGCATTTT
. | TRBJ1-4 | 14 | . | TRBV18 | CASSPKVDGRKLFF | TGTGCCAGCTCACCAAAGGTGGATGGGAGGAAGCTGTTTTTT
TRBD1 | TRBJ1-2 | 15 | . | TRBV6-2/TRBV6-3 | CASSYSWDRTYGYTF | TGTGCCAGCAGTTACTCGTGGGACAGGACCTATGGCTACACCTTC
TRBD1 | TRBJ1-2 | 16 | . | TRBV7-2 | CASSLGGQGLNYGYTF | TGTGCCAGCAGCTTAGGGGGACAGGGCCTAAACTATGGCTACACCTTC
. | TRBJ2-1 | 15 | few | TRBV11-2 | CASSLDRPGYNEQFF | TGTGCCAGCAGCTTAGATCGTCCCGGTTACAATGAGCAGTTCTTC
TRBD2 | TRBJ2-5 | 16 | . | TRBV5-1 | CASSLEGTSEQETQYF | TGCGCCAGCAGCTTGGAAGGGACTAGCGAACAAGAGACCCAGTACTTC
. | TRBJ1-5 | 15 | once | TRBV6-1 | CASSEAGLGNQPQHF | TGTGCCAGCAGTGAGGCAGGGTTGGGGAATCAGCCCCAGCATTTT
TRBD2 | TRBJ2-1 | 18 | . | TRBV7-9 | CASSLKVRLAGVRNEQFF | TGTGCCAGCAGCTTAAAGGTCCGACTAGCGGGAGTGAGGAATGAGCAGTTCTTC
TRBD1 | TRBJ1-4 | 15 | . | TRBV4-2 | CASSQGGQGNEKLFF | TGTGCCAGCAGCCAGGGGGGACAGGGAAATGAAAAACTGTTTTTT
TRBD1 | TRBJ2-5 | 13 | . | TRBV7-9 | CASRSTGQETQYF | TGTGCCAGCAGGTCGACAGGGCAGGAGACCCAGTACTTC
TRBD1 | TRBJ1-1 | 13 | . | TRBV30 | CAWNTGANTEAFF | TGTGCCTGGAACACAGGGGCGAACACTGAAGCTTTCTTT
. | TRBJ1-2 | 15 | . | TRBV6-5 | CASSLHQGKNYGYTF | TGTGCCAGCAGTCTCCACCAGGGGAAGAACTATGGCTACACCTTC
TRBD1 | TRBJ1-6 | 14 | . | TRBV7-3 | CASSNRGPESPLHF | TGTGCCAGCAGCAACAGGGGGCCCGAATCACCCCTCCACTTT
. | TRBJ1-1 | 13 | . | TRBV27 | CASSLRVSTEAFF | TGTGCCAGCAGTTTACGGGTTTCGACTGAAGCTTTCTTT
TRBD1 | TRBJ1-2 | 14 | . | TRBV6-5 | CASSRQWTGGGYTF | TGTGCCAGCAGTCGCCAATGGACAGGGGGTGGCTACACCTTC
TRBD1 | TRBJ1-5 | 17 | few | TRBV19 | CASRVIGTGDSNQPQHF | TGTGCCAGTAGGGTTATCGGGACAGGGGATAGCAATCAGCCCCAGCATTTT
TRBD1 | TRBJ1-4 | 15 | once | TRBV14 | CASSQDRTGGTELFF | TGTGCCAGCAGCCAAGACCGGACAGGGGGGACGGAACTGTTTTTT
. | TRBJ1-2 | 14 | . | TRBV28 | CASSPSQTIYGYTF | TGTGCCAGCAGTCCCTCTCAGACTATCTATGGCTACACCTTC
. | TRBJ2-7 | 13 | . | TRBV5-1 | CASSLDKSYEQYF | TGCGCCAGCAGCTTGGACAAGTCCTACGAGCAGTACTTC
TRBD2 | TRBJ2-1 | 15 | . | TRBV19 | CASSIQGLNYNEQFF | TGTGCCAGTAGTATTCAGGGACTAAACTACAATGAGCAGTTCTTC
. | TRBJ2-7 | 18 | . | TRBV11-2 | CASSLAAHSAVTTYEQYF | TGTGCCAGCAGCTTAGCCGCCCACTCAGCGGTGACGACCTACGAGCAGTACTTC
TRBD2 | TRBJ2-6 | 14 | . | TRBV27 | CATGGGSGANVLTF | TGTGCCACCGGGGGGGGATCCGGGGCCAACGTCCTGACTTTC
. | TRBJ2-3 | 16 | . | TRBV14 | CASSQDTGLRTDTQYF | TGTGCCAGCAGCCAAGATACAGGGCTACGCACAGATACGCAGTATTTT
TRBD1 | TRBJ1-2 | 15 | . | TRBV19 | CASSSRQGARYGYTF | TGTGCCAGTAGTTCCAGACAGGGGGCGCGGTATGGCTACACCTTC